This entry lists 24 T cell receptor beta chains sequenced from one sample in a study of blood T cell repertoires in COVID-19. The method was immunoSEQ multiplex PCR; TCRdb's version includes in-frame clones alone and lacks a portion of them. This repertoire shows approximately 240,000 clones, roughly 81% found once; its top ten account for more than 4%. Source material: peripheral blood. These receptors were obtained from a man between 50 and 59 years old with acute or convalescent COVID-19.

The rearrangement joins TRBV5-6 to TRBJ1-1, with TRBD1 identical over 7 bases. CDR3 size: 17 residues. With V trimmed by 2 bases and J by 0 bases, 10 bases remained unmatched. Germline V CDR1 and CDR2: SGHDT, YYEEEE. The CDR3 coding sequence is TGTGCCAGCAGCTTCGACAGGGATTTTTATCTGAACACTGAAGCTTTCTTT. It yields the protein CASSFDRDFYLNTEAFF.

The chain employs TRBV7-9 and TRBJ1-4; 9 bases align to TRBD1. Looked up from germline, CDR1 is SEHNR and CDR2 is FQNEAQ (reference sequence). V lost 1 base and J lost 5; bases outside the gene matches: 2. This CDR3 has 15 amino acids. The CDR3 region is CASSLEGTGNEKLFF. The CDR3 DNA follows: TGTGCCAGCAGCTTAGAAGGGACAGGGAATGAAAAACTGTTTTTT.

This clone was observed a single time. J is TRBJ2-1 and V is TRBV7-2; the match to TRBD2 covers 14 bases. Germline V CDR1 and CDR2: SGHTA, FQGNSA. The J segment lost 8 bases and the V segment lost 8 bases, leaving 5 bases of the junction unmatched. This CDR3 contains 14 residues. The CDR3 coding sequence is TGTGCCAGCCAAGGGACTAGCGGGGGACATGAGCAGTTCTTC. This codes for CASQGTSGGHEQFF. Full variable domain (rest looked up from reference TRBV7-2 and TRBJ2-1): GAGVSQSPSNKVTEKGKDVELRCDPISGHTALYWYRQSLGQGLEFLIYFQGNSAPDKSGLPSDRFSAERTGGSVSTLTIQRTQQEDSAVYLCASQGTSGGHEQFFGPGTRLTVL.

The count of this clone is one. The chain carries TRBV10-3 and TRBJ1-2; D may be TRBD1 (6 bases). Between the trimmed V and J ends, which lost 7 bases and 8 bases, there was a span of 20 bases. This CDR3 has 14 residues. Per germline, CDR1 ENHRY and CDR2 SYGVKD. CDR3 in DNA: TGTGCCATCACCGGCCACAGGGCAGTCGGAGGCTACACCTTC. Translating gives CAITGHRAVGGYTF.

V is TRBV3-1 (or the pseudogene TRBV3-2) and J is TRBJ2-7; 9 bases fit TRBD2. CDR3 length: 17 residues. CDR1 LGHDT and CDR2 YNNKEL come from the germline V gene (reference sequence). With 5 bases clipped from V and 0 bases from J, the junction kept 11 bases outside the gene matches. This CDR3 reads CASSKGAGTSSSYEQYF. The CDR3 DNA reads TGTGCCAGCAGCAAAGGAGCCGGGACTAGCAGCTCCTACGAGCAGTACTTC.

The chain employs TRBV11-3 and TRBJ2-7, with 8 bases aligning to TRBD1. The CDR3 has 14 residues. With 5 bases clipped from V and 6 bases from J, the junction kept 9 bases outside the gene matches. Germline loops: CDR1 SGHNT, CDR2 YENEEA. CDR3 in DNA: TGTGCCAGCAGCCTAAATCAGGACAGGGCCGAGCAGTACTTC. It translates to CASSLNQDRAEQYF.

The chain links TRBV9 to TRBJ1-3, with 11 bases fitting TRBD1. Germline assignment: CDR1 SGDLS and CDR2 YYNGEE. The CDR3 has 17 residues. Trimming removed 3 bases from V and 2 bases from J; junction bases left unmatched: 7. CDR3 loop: CASSGKGTGGAGNTIYF. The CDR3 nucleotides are TGTGCCAGCAGCGGCAAGGGGACAGGGGGAGCTGGAAACACCATATATTTT.

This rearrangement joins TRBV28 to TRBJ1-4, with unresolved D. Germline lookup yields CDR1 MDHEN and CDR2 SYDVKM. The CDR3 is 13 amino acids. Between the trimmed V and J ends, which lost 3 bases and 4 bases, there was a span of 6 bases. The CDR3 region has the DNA TGTGCCAGCAGTTTCCAGAATAATGAAAAACTGTTTTTT. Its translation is CASSFQNNEKLFF.

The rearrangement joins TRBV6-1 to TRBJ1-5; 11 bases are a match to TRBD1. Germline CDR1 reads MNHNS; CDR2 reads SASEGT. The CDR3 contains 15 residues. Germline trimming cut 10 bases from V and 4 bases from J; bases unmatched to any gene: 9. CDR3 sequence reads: CATTTRDRGNQPQHF. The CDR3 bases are TGTGCCACTACAACGAGGGACAGGGGGAATCAGCCCCAGCATTTT.

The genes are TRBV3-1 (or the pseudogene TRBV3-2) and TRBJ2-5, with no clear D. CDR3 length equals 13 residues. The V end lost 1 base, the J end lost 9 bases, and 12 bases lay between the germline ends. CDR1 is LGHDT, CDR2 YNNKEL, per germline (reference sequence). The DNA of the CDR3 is TGTGCCAGCAGCCAAGCGTCAGGTTGGTCCCAGTACTTC. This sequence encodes CASSQASGWSQYF.

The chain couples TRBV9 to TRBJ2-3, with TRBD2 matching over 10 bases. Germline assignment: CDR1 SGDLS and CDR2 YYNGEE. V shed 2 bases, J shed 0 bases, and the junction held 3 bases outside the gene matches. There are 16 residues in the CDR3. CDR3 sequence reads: CASSVKRGGSTDTQYF. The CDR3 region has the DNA TGTGCCAGCAGCGTGAAGCGGGGGGGAAGCACAGATACGCAGTATTTT.

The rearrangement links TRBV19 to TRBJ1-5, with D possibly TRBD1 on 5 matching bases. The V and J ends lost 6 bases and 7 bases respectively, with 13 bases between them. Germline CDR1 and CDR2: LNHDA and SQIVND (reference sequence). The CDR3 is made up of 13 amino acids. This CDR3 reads CASRAGLDQPQHF. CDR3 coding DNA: TGTGCCAGTAGGGCGGGGCTAGACCAGCCCCAGCATTTT.

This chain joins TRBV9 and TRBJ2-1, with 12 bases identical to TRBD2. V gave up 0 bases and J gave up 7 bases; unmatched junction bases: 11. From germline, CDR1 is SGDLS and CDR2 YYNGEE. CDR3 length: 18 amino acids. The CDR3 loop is CASSVAPTSGRGRNEQFF. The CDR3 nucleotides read TGTGCCAGCAGCGTAGCTCCGACTAGCGGGAGAGGAAGGAATGAGCAGTTCTTC.

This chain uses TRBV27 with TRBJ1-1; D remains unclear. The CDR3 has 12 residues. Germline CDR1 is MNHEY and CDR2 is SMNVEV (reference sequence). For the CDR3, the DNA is TGTGCACCCGGCGGTGGCGACACTGAAGCTTTCTTT. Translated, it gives CAPGGGDTEAFF.

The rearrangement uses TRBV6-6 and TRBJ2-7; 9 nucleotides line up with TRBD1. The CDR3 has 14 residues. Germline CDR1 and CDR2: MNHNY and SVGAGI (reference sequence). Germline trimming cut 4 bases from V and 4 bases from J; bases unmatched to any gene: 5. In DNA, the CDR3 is TGTGCCAGCAGTTCCGGGACAGGGAGGTACGAGCAGTACTTC. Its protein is CASSSGTGRYEQYF.

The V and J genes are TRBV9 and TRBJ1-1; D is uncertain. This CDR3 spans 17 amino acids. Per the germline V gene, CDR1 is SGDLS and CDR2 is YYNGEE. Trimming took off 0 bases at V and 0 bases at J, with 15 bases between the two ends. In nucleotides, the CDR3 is TGTGCCAGCAGCGTAGACCCGGCGACTAAAGTGAACACTGAAGCTTTCTTT. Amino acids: CASSVDPATKVNTEAFF.

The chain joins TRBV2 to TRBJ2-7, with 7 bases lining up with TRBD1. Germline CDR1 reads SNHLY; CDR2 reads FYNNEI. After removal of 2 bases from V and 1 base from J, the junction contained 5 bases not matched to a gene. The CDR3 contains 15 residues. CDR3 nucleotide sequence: TGTGCCAGCAGTGAAAAGTCGGGACAGTCCTACGAGCAGTACTTC. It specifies CASSEKSGQSYEQYF.

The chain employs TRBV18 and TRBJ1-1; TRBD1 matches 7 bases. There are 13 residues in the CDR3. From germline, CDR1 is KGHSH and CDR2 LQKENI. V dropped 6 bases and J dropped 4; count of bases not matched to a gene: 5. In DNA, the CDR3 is TGTGCCAGCTCGACAGGGAGAGGCACTGAAGCTTTCTTT. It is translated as CASSTGRGTEAFF.

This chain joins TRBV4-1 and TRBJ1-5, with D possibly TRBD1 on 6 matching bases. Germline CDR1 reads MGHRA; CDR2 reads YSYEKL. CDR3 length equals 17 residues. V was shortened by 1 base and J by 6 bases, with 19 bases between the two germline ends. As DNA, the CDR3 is TGCGCCAGCAGCCAAGGCAAGCAACCAGGGGTAGGTCAGCCCCAGCATTTT. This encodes CASSQGKQPGVGQPQHF.

The CDR3 nucleotides read TGCGCCAGCAGTGAGCTCCCGACGGGGTATCGCGATGAGCAGTTCTTC. Translating it yields CASSELPTGYRDEQFF. The rearrangement uses TRBV10-1 and TRBJ2-1; TRBD2 is a possible D gene (5 bases). The germline V gene encodes CDR1 WNHNN and CDR2 SYGVQD (reference sequence). This CDR3 comprises 16 residues. V was cut by 2 bases and J by 8 bases, with 19 bases left in between.

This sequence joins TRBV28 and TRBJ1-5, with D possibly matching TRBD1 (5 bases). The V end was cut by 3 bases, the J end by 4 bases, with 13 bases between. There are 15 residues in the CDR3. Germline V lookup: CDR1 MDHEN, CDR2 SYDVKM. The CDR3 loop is CASSFVDSLNQPQHF. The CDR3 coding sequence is TGTGCCAGCAGTTTCGTCGACAGCCTTAATCAGCCCCAGCATTTT.

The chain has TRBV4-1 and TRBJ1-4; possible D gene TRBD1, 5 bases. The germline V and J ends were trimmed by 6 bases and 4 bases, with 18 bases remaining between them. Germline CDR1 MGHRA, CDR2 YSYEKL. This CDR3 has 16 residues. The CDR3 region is CASRPIYRGRNEKLFF. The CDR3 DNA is TGCGCCAGCAGACCTATATATAGGGGCCGTAATGAAAAACTGTTTTTT.

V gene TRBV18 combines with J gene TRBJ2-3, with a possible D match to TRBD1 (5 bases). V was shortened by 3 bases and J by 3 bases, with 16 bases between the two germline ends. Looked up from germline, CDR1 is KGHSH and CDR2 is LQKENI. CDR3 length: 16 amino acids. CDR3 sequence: CASSPDQDTLTDTQYF. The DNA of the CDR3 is TGTGCCAGCTCACCGGATCAGGACACCTTAACAGATACGCAGTATTTT.

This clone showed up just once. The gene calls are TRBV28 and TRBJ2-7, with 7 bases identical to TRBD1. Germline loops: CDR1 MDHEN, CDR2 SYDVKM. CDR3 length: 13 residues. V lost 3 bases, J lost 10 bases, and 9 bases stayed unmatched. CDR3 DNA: TGTGCCAGCAGTTTTCAGGACAGGACGTCTCAGTACTTC. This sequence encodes CASSFQDRTSQYF.